This T cell receptor beta chain appears in the sequencing data of a study of neurological immune-mediated disorders (dated by TCRdb to about 2019). About the full investigation: Using UMI-based sequencing, the study compared peripheral blood TCR-beta repertoires from patients with HTLV-I-associated myelopathy (HAM/TSP), patients with multiple sclerosis, and healthy controls. The cohort was made up of 68 subjects, consisting of around 15 HAM/TSP patients, about 34 multiple sclerosis patients and about 20 healthy controls. The approximately 110 TCR-beta libraries covered PBMC samples along with longitudinal samples, technical triplicates, and paired sorted CD4+ and CD8+ T-cell subsets.

Sorted-subset TCR libraries were prepared from approximately 1 million sorted CD4+ or CD8+ T cells. Peripheral blood was subjected to Ficoll-Hypaque density gradient centrifugation to isolate PBMCs, which were then cryopreserved in liquid nitrogen. The study also sequenced paired sorted CD4+ and CD8+ subsets from healthy controls, HAM/TSP patients and MS patients. This clonotype came up many times. The specificity of this receptor is unknown. No base quality values were provided; no much bigger clone lies one nucleotide off. Paper-wide results and their limitations: No identical CDR3 amino acid sequences were shared among expanded clones across subjects, suggesting private TCR-beta repertoires in all groups. The highest TCR clonal expansion was observed in HAM/TSP patients, whereas the lowest was observed in MS patients, even when compared with healthy controls.

cDNA was synthesized by template-switch 5'RACE using a primer with a 10-nucleotide random unique molecular identifier that tagged each TCR transcript. Each sequencing run produced over 190 million TCR-beta sequences covering 15-18 subjects. Total RNA was extracted with the RNeasy kit. Using the KAPA Real-time Library Amplification kit, TCR-beta VDJ regions were amplified with primers for the TCR constant region and the 5'RACE anchor. A first PCR added sample indexes and Illumina adaptors, and a second PCR then raised library yield. The roughly 650 bp TCR product was size-selected on a 2% E-gel SizeSelection system after Ampure bead purification. Before pooling, libraries had their quality checked on a Bioanalyzer, their concentration measured with Qubit, and their quantity determined with the Kapa Library Quantification kit. An Illumina HiSeq 2500 was used to sequence the libraries paired-end at 2 x 150 bp. To increase sequence diversity, roughly 24-30% phiX was spiked into each library pool. In the original analysis: The UMI-based MiGEC pipeline processed quality-filtered reads and removed over 80% of raw TCR sequences during error correction. VDJ genes were aligned to IMGT germline references, and each clonotype was defined by a unique CDR3 amino acid sequence together with V-J genes. Clonal expansion, Shannon diversity and CDR3 relatedness were evaluated with VDJtools (CalcPairwiseDistances, ClusterSamples), while phylogenetic trees were built in CLCbio workbench. A clone was classed as expanded if it had 8 or more unique UMIs, a cutoff based on coefficient-of-variation modelling across technical triplicates. TCRdb trimmed the raw reads at Q25, called clones with MiXCR and kept productive beta chains. Each CDR3 protein appears once, grouped with its most common genes and DNA. The V and J calls and clone size are TCRdb's, not the authors'. For this sample there are more than 25,000 distinct CDR3 sequences; 20% to 25% appear just once. The leading ten clones occupy just under 30% of the sample.

The sequence was obtained from a man aged 50-59 years with HTLV-1-associated myelopathy (HAM/TSP). The sequencing input was CD4+ T cells from blood.

The nucleotide sequence is TGCAGTGCTAGAGATTCGGGGGTCGAAATGAACACTGAAGCTTTCTTT. Its translation is CSARDSGVEMNTEAFF. The V and J genes are TRBV20-1 and TRBJ1-1, with a weak D call of TRBD1 (5 bases match). The germline ends are 14 bases apart after V is trimmed by 0 bases and J by 0 bases. The germline V gene (reference sequence) supplies CDR1 DFQATT and CDR2 SNEGSKA. From cysteine to phenylalanine, the CDR3 is 16 amino acids long. Here the CDR3 DNA is all that survives: 48 bases in frame from base 1.